A single sample is the source of the 30 T cell receptor beta chains below, sequenced in a study of blood T cells in healthy people across ages (dated by TCRdb to between 2014 and 2016). Receptor amplification or capture employed 5' RACE. The run used an Illumina HiSeq 2500. A second roughly 6 to 12 cycle PCR used a sample-barcoded 5' primer and a J-beta primer mix. TCRdb reanalyzed the raw reads on its own, using fastp at Q25 for trimming and MiXCR for clone calling, and kept in-frame beta chains. Every entry covers one CDR3 protein and lists the most common genes and DNA from its rows. The sample has about 1.7 million distinct CDR3 sequences on record, under 30% of them singletons. The top ten hold around 7.7% of the sample. The sequencing sample was made of blood. The receptors shown here come from a woman aged 25-40 years in good health.

This clonotype has just a few counts. The chain joins TRBV6-6 to TRBJ2-7; no clear D gene. The CDR3 runs to 16 residues. Trimming took off 0 bases at V and 0 bases at J, with 12 bases between the two ends. CDR1 MNHNY and CDR2 SVGAGI come from the germline V gene (reference sequence). In nucleotides, the CDR3 is TGTGCCAGCAGTTACTCAACTTCGTCGTCCTCCTACGAGCAGTACTTC. Protein product: CASSYSTSSSSYEQYF.

This clonotype has only one observation. The gene calls are TRBV29-1 and TRBJ1-2, with D possibly being TRBD1 (6 bases). Trimming removed 8 bases at V and 3 bases at J, with 16 bases between. Germline values: CDR1 SQVTM, CDR2 ANQGSEA. The CDR3 has 13 amino acids. CDR3 nucleotides: TGCAGCCCTCGGCCGGGGGGCGACTATGGCTACACCTTC. Translating it yields CSPRPGGDYGYTF.

This clonotype occurred a few times. The chain employs TRBV12-3 or TRBV12-4 and TRBJ2-3, with 9 bases identical to TRBD2. The CDR3 is made up of 14 amino acids. The V segment lost 5 bases and the J segment 6 bases; nucleotides outside the gene matches: 6. This CDR3 reads CASSPERGVDTQYF. The CDR3 DNA reads as TGTGCCAGCAGTCCGGAGCGGGGGGTGGATACGCAGTATTTT.

The sample holds a few counts of this clonotype. The chain has TRBV7-2 and TRBJ2-2; 8 bases are a match to TRBD2. From germline, CDR1 is SGHTA and CDR2 FQGNSA. This CDR3 has 17 residues. Trimming cost V 1 base and J 0 bases; bases outside gene matches: 4. CDR3 sequence: CASSLVAGWANTGELFF. The CDR3, as DNA: TGTGCCAGCAGCTTAGTAGCGGGATGGGCGAACACCGGGGAGCTGTTTTTT.

With regard to this clonotype: A much larger clone lies one base from this, so it may be a read error. The chain has TRBV20-1 and TRBJ2-5, with 7 nucleotides matching TRBD1. The end of the DNA aligns better with TRBJ2-1, so the J call may be wrong. Germline lookup yields CDR1 DFQATT and CDR2 SNEGSKA (reference sequence). This CDR3 has 14 amino acids. CDR3 in amino acids: CSAPRGNNQETQFF. CDR3 coding DNA: TGCAGTGCTCCCAGGGGGAATAACCAAGAGACCCAGTTCTTC.

This clonotype came up a few times. The chain carries TRBV5-1 and TRBJ2-6; D possibly corresponds to TRBD1 (5 bases). The length of the CDR3 is 17 residues. CDR1 is SGHRS, CDR2 YFSETQ, per germline. The V and J ends lost 2 bases and 0 bases respectively, with 12 bases between them. CDR3 region: CASSLQTAPSGANVLTF. The CDR3 nucleotides read TGCGCCAGCAGCTTACAGACAGCCCCCTCTGGGGCCAACGTCCTGACTTTC.

V and J are TRBV29-1 and TRBJ2-7; D is possibly TRBD1 or TRBD2 (5 bases each). The CDR3 has 12 amino acids. Trimming stripped 7 bases from V and 5 bases from J, with 15 bases between. In germline, CDR1 is SQVTM, CDR2 ANQGSEA. DNA of the CDR3: TGCAGCGGCCGGGACGGGGACCACGAGCAGTACTTC. Translation: CSGRDGDHEQYF.

The chain has TRBV2 and TRBJ1-4; 9 nucleotides match TRBD1. The ends lost 8 bases at V and 8 bases at J; junction bases unmatched: 12. Germline lookup yields CDR1 SNHLY and CDR2 FYNNEI. The CDR3 has 15 amino acids. This CDR3 reads CASQILGTGKEKLFF. DNA for the CDR3: TGTGCCAGCCAAATTTTAGGGACAGGGAAGGAAAAACTGTTTTTT.

Many counts were recorded for this clonotype. The chain carries TRBV10-3 and TRBJ2-5; 8 bases align to TRBD1. J was trimmed by 5 bases and V by 2 bases; bases with no gene match: 7. CDR1 ENHRY and CDR2 SYGVKD come from the germline V gene. This CDR3 has 15 residues. The CDR3 bases are TGTGCCATCAGTGAGCCCCAGGGGGCGCGGGAGACCCAGTACTTC. The encoded protein is CAISEPQGARETQYF.

About this clonotype itself: A much larger clone differs by one base, so this may be a read error. The genes are TRBV12-3 or TRBV12-4 and TRBJ1-2, with D tentatively TRBD1 (6 bases). The CDR3 is made up of 13 amino acids. As DNA, the CDR3 is TGTGCCAACAGTTTTATAGCCAGGGGCGGCTACACCTTC. It yields the protein CANSFIARGGYTF.

As concerns this clonotype: With a much larger clone just one base away, this may be a read error. The chain links TRBV29-1 to TRBJ2-5, with 10 bases identical to TRBD1. Looked up from germline, CDR1 is SQVTM and CDR2 is ANQGSEA. The CDR3 contains 12 residues. CDR3 nucleotide sequence: TGCAGCGGGGGACAGGGGCGAGAGACCCGGTACTTC. Its protein product is CSGGQGRETRYF.

Points on this clonotype: Since a much larger clone is just one base distant, this may be a read error. This chain joins TRBV20-1 and TRBJ2-7; D possibly corresponds to TRBD1 (8 bases). CDR1 and CDR2 (germline): DFQATT, SNEGSKA (reference sequence). CDR3 size: 12 residues. The CDR3 region is CRASGQGGEQYF. In nucleotides, the CDR3 is TGCAGGGCTAGCGGACAGGGAGGCGAGCAGTACTTC.

This clonotype has a count of ten or more. The gene calls are TRBV16 and TRBJ2-1; 7 bases agree with TRBD2. V lost 4 bases and J lost 9; bases outside the gene matches: 12. Germline V gives CDR1 KGHSY, CDR2 FQNENV. The CDR3 is made up of 15 amino acids. This CDR3 reads CASSPPGRGEGEQFF. DNA of the CDR3: TGTGCCAGCAGCCCTCCCGGACGGGGGGAGGGTGAGCAGTTCTTC.

This clonotype has just one count. This chain links TRBV2 with TRBJ2-3; 12 bases fit TRBD1. The CDR3 runs 15 residues. After removal of 4 bases from V and 3 bases from J, the junction contained 2 bases not matched to a gene. Germline assignment: CDR1 SNHLY and CDR2 FYNNEI. The CDR3 loop reads CASSGDRGQTDTQYF. CDR3 nucleotide sequence: TGTGCCAGCAGTGGGGACAGGGGGCAAACAGATACGCAGTATTTT.

This clonotype has just a few counts. The chain combines TRBV20-1 with TRBJ2-5; TRBD2 matches at 10 bases. Germline values: CDR1 DFQATT, CDR2 SNEGSKA (reference sequence). J gave up 1 base and V 2 bases, and 10 bases lay outside the gene matches. The CDR3 runs to 17 residues. The CDR3 region is CSARPASGSAVQETQYF. CDR3 nucleotide sequence: TGCAGTGCTAGACCGGCTAGCGGGAGTGCGGTCCAAGAGACCCAGTACTTC.

The table lists this clonotype with a few counts. V and J are TRBV20-1 and TRBJ2-1; no clear D. This CDR3 comprises 15 residues. Trimming left V 3 bases short and J 0 bases short, with 12 bases between. CDR1 and CDR2 from the germline V gene are DFQATT and SNEGSKA (reference sequence). The CDR3 sequence: CSASAVSDSYNEQFF. In nucleotides, the CDR3 is TGCAGTGCTAGCGCCGTCTCCGACTCCTACAATGAGCAGTTCTTC.

The chain has TRBV11-2 and TRBJ2-7, with a weak D call TRBD2 (6 bases). The CDR3 has 16 amino acids. V lost 4 bases and J lost 0, with 16 bases in between. From germline, CDR1 is SGHAT and CDR2 FQNNGV. The CDR3 sequence: CASSSGGFSSSYEQYF. DNA of the CDR3: TGTGCCAGCAGCTCCGGGGGTTTCTCTAGCTCCTACGAGCAGTACTTC.

This clonotype appeared many times. This rearrangement joins TRBV7-9 to TRBJ2-1; weak D call: TRBD1 (5 bases). Germline CDR1 is SEHNR and CDR2 is FQNEAQ (reference sequence). Trimming shortened V by 4 bases and J by 5 bases, and 15 bases separated the two germline ends. This CDR3 comprises 15 residues. CDR3 amino acids: CASSSGGRVHNEQFF. In DNA, the CDR3 is TGTGCCAGCAGCTCAGGTGGCAGGGTCCACAATGAGCAGTTCTTC.

A word on this clonotype: A much larger clone differs by one base, so this may be a read error. The chain couples TRBV6-1 to TRBJ2-6; 12 bases are shared with TRBD2. The CDR3 covers 21 residues. Trimming at V came to 7 bases and at J to 3 bases, leaving 19 bases not matched to a gene. Germline V CDR1 and CDR2: MNHNS, SASEGT. The CDR3 sequence: CASTPGGLAGVIYFGANVLTF. The DNA for the CDR3 is TGTGCCAGCACCCCAGGGGGACTAGCGGGTGTAATTTACTTTGGGGCCAACGTCCTGACTTTC.

In its sample, this clonotype was seen a few times. The chain joins TRBV12-3 or TRBV12-4 to TRBJ2-7; D remains ambiguous. With 3 bases removed from V and 1 base from J, the gap between germline ends came to 13 bases. The CDR3 totals 15 residues. The CDR3 coding sequence is TGTGCCAGCAGTTTTGGTAGAAGTTATTCCTACGAGCAGTACTTC. Encoded protein: CASSFGRSYSYEQYF.

The chain combines TRBV29-1 with TRBJ2-3; D is perhaps TRBD2 (6 bases). Germline V gives CDR1 SQVTM, CDR2 ANQGSEA. V gave up 4 bases and J gave up 0 bases, with 14 bases separating them. This CDR3 has 15 amino acids. CDR3 protein: CSVGTGGTSTDTQYF. CDR3 nucleotide sequence: TGCAGCGTTGGGACTGGCGGGACTAGCACAGATACGCAGTATTTT.

This clonotype was seen only a few times. The V gene is TRBV11-2, the J gene TRBJ1-2; 7 bases are shared with TRBD1. Germline loops: CDR1 SGHAT, CDR2 FQNNGV. This CDR3 region has 14 residues. Trimming took 3 bases from V and 4 from J; bases not matched to a gene: 5. The DNA for the CDR3 is TGTGCCAGCAGCTTTACAGGGGAGGGCTATGGCTACACCTTC. It yields the protein CASSFTGEGYGYTF. The full variable domain, rest sourced from reference TRBV11-2 and TRBJ1-2, is EAGVAQSPRYKIIEKRQSVAFWCNPISGHATLYWYQQILGQGPKLLIQFQNNGVVDDSQLPKDRFSAERLKGVDSTLKIQPAKLEDSAVYLCASSFTGEGYGYTFGSGTRLTVV.

This clonotype occurred a few times. J is TRBJ2-1 and V is TRBV2; D tentatively fits TRBD1 or TRBD2 (5 bases each). The DNA end is a closer match to TRBJ2-7, so the J assignment may be wrong. The CDR3 is 17 amino acids. The germline CDR1 and CDR2 sequences are SNHLY and FYNNEI. The CDR3 region is CASSEGRQRSSYNEQYF. CDR3 DNA: TGTGCCAGCAGTGAAGGGCGACAGCGGAGCTCCTACAATGAGCAGTACTTC.

This clonotype was found a few times. The V and J genes are TRBV27 and TRBJ1-5; the D gene is possibly TRBD1 (6 bases). The CDR3 consists of 18 residues. Germline loops: CDR1 MNHEY, CDR2 SMNVEV (reference sequence). V lost 5 bases and J lost 6, with 26 bases in between. The CDR3 reads CASSLSGEQGFHRQPQHF. CDR3 nucleotide sequence: TGTGCCAGCAGTCTGAGCGGAGAACAGGGATTCCATCGTCAGCCCCAGCATTTT.

Regarding this clonotype: The junction differs from germline at one of its ends, possibly a read error. This chain links TRBV6-1 with TRBJ1-5; D might be TRBD1 (6 bases). From germline, CDR1 is MNHNS and CDR2 SASEGT. The CDR3 spans 16 residues. CDR3 region: CASSEEGQESNQPQHF. CDR3 coding DNA: TGTGCCAGCAGCGAAGAGGGACAAGAGAGCAATCAGCCCCAGCATTTT.

V gene TRBV20-1 combines with J gene TRBJ2-7; 7 bases fit TRBD2. Per germline, CDR1 DFQATT and CDR2 SNEGSKA (reference sequence). This CDR3 has 12 amino acids. V was clipped by 6 bases and J by 4 bases; unmatched bases: 6. The CDR3 is CSALGGEYEQYF. The CDR3 nucleotides are TGCAGTGCCCTGGGGGGGGAGTACGAGCAGTACTTC.

This clonotype occurred a few times. Possible read error: a much larger clone is one base away. The CDR3 reads CSVAGLAGVEQYF. CDR3 in DNA: TGCAGCGTGGCGGGACTAGCGGGAGTTGAGCAGTACTTC. V usage is TRBV29-1 and J usage is TRBJ2-4, with 14 bases identical to TRBD2. V shed 6 bases and J 13 bases; nucleotides not matched to a gene: 8. Germline assignment: CDR1 SQVTM and CDR2 ANQGSEA. The CDR3 loop spans 13 amino acids.

J is TRBJ2-2 and V is TRBV7-2; 7 positions agree with TRBD2. The CDR3 consists of 17 residues. Trimming at V came to 5 bases and at J to 0 bases, leaving 9 bases not matched to a gene. In germline, CDR1 is SGHTA, CDR2 FQGNSA. CDR3 protein: CASSRDATSSNTGELFF. The CDR3 DNA reads TGTGCCAGCAGCCGGGACGCGACTAGCTCGAACACCGGGGAGCTGTTTTTT.

Points on this clonotype: Possible read error: a much larger clone is one base away. This rearrangement joins TRBV6-1 to TRBJ1-2; no firm D call. CDR1 and CDR2 (germline): MNHNS, SASEGT. The CDR3 has 14 residues. CDR3 bases: TGTGCCGGCAGTGAAGTATGGACTAACTATGGCTACACCTTC. Protein product: CAGSEVWTNYGYTF.

The table lists this clonotype with many counts. The V gene is TRBV12-3 or TRBV12-4, the J gene TRBJ1-2; 7 positions agree with TRBD1. The trim removed 4 bases at V and 8 bases at J, leaving 4 bases unmatched. This CDR3 is built from 12 residues. CDR3 sequence: CASSYRGGGYTF. The CDR3 DNA reads TGTGCCAGCAGTTACAGGGGTGGAGGCTACACCTTC.